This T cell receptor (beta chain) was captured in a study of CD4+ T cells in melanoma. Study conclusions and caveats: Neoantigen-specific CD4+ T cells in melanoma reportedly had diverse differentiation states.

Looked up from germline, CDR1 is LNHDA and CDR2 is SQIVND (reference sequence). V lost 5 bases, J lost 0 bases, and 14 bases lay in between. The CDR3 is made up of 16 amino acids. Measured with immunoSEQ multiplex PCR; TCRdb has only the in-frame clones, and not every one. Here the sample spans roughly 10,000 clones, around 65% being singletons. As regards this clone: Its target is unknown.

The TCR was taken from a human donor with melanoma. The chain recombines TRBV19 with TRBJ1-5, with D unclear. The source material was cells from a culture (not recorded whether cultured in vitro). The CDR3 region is CASSPLDLNSNQPQHF. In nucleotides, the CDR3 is TGTGCCAGTAGTCCGTTGGACCTCAATAGCAATCAGCCCCAGCATTTT.